Here is one T cell receptor beta chain with its context. The antigen this receptor binds is unknown. Qualities for individual bases were not recorded, and no much larger clone is one base off. One collaborating source in Seattle enrolled patients while the patients were actively infected and followed the patients over time throughout the course of disease. Each collaborating institution followed its own protocols to collect whole blood in K2EDTA tubes. For TCRbeta analysis, collaborator samples were shipped as frozen whole blood, as isolated PBMCs, or as DNA extracted from either sample type. This sample was included in a study of blood T cell repertoires in COVID-19 (dated by TCRdb to about 2020). Regarding the complete study: Samples covering the acute and convalescent phases of COVID-19 were provided by collaborators in the United States, Italy and Spain. The prospective study material was composed of cDNA or gDNA derived from T cells, B-cell-depleted T cells, or PBMCs. The dataset comprised deeply sampled blood TCRbeta repertoires from subjects exposed to, actively infected with, or recovered from COVID-19. The repertoires were released in a freely available public database meant as a resource for research on the immune response to SARS-CoV-2. The samples were drawn from the first 160 participants of the ongoing ImmuneRACE study and from about 1,200 subjects provided by 6 global collaborators. Nearly every sample came with metadata listing a de-identified subject ID, COVID-19 status, age in years and sex. Where available, HLA class I and class II types were taken from metadata supplied by the sample provider and were not determined by assay-based typing. Overall study results and their limits: The quantity of clinical and demographic metadata differed by source and by participant and was supplied without curation.

TCRbeta CDR3 regions were amplified from genomic DNA using the immunoSEQ Assay, a bias-controlled multiplex PCR. Concerning the study's data processing: The number of nucleated cells in each sample was estimated by amplification of reference gene primers within the assay. To quantify the absolute abundance of each unique TCRbeta CDR3 rearrangement, sequence reads were collapsed and filtered. For each sample, productive Simpson clonality was calculated as the square root of Simpson's diversity index across productive rearrangements. TCRdb provides this immuneACCESS table in a form limited to in-frame rearrangements. Some clones are lacking; in checked studies, under half of them reflect an unresolved V gene, and why the rest are absent is not known. Clonal size and the V and J genes are those of that table, whereas D and trimming came from the DNA. The sample table lists hundreds of thousands of clones, 85% to 90% of them with a count of one. The ten largest account for about 1% of the sample.

According to the germline V gene (reference sequence), CDR1 reads SGHKS and CDR2 reads YYEKEE. Trimming removed 0 bases from V and 6 bases from J; the gene matches leave 5 bases unexplained. From the cysteine through the phenylalanine, the CDR3 covers 15 amino acids. Here the CDR3 DNA is all that survives: 45 bases in frame from base 1. This clonotype originated in a man younger than 35 with COVID-19, enrolled during active disease. Input material: peripheral blood. This chain joins TRBV5-5 to TRBJ2-5, with TRBD1 identical over 10 junction bases. The DNA sequence is TGTGCCAGCAGCTTGGCGGGACAGGGGTGGAAGACCCAGTACTTC. The resulting protein is CASSLAGQGWKTQYF.